Detailed here is one T cell receptor beta chain. At one boundary the junction diverges from the germline segment, which might be a read error. Germline V gives CDR1 SGHTA, CDR2 FQGTGA. This CDR3 has 16 residues. The data were obtained in a study of T cell repertoires in cytomegalovirus infection. Each CDR3 protein gets one entry after TCRdb re-called the reads with MiXCR. The table includes around 630,000 distinct CDR3 sequences, 20% to 25% detected once. The sequencing input was CD8+ T cells from PBMCs. The V call is TRBV7-3, the J call TRBJ2-1; 9 bases align to TRBD1. This TCR was sampled from a human donor in good health (CMV status not recorded). Some clones in this sample may be carry-over from other donors' samples. The CDR3 DNA sequence: TGTGCCAACAGCCTTCGGGGACAGGGCCTCTACAATGAGCAGTTCTTC. Its protein product is CANSLRGQGLYNEQFF.